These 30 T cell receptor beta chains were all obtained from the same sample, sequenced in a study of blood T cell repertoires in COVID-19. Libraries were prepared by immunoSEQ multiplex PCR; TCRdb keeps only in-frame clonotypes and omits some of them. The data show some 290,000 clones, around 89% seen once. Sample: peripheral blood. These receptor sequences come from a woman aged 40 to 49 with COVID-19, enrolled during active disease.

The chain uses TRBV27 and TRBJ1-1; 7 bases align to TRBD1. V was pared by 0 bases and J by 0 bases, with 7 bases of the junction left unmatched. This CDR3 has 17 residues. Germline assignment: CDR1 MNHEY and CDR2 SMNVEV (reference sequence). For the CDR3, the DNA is TGTGCCAGCAGTTTATCGATGACAGGGAGCATGAACACTGAAGCTTTCTTT. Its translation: CASSLSMTGSMNTEAFF.

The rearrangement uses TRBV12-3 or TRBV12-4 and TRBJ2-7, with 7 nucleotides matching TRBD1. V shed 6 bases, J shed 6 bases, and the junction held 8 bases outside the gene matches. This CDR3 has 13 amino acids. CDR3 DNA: TGTGCCAGCAGCGTGACAGGGATGGGCGAGCAGTACTTC. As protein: CASSVTGMGEQYF.

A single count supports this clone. In DNA form, the CDR3 reads TGTGCCAGCAGCTTGGTGGGGGGAAGGACAGATACGCAGTATTTT. It codes for CASSLVGGRTDTQYF. V is TRBV5-6 and J is TRBJ2-3, with D perhaps matching TRBD2 (6 bases). In germline, CDR1 is SGHDT, CDR2 YYEEEE. The CDR3 runs to 15 residues. V was trimmed by 0 bases and J by 3 bases, leaving 11 bases between them. Based on the CDR3 plus reference TRBV5-6 and TRBJ2-3, the full variable domain is DAGVTQSPTHLIKTRGQQVTLRCSPKSGHDTVSWYQQALGQGPQFIFQYYEEEERQRGNFPDRFSGHQFPNYSSELNVNALLLGDSALYLCASSLVGGRTDTQYFGPGTRLTVL.

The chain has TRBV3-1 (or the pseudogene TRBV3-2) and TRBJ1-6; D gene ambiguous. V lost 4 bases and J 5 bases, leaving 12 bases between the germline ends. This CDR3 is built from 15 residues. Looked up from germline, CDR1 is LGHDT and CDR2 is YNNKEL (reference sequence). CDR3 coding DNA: TGTGCCAGCAGCCCGACGGACTGGAATAATTCACCCCTCCACTTT. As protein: CASSPTDWNNSPLHF.

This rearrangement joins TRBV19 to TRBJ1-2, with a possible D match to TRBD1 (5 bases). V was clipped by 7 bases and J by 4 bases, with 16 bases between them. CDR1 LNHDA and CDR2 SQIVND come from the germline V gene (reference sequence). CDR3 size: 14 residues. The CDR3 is CASNGVQGGYGYTF. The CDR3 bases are TGTGCCAGTAACGGCGTCCAGGGCGGCTATGGCTACACCTTC.

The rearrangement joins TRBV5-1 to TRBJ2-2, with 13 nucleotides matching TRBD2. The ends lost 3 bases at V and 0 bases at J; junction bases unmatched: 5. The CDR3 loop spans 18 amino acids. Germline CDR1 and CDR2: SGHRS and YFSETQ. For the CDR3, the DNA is TGCGCCAGCAGCTCAGGACTAGCGGGAGTGGCGAACACCGGGGAGCTGTTTTTT. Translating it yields CASSSGLAGVANTGELFF.

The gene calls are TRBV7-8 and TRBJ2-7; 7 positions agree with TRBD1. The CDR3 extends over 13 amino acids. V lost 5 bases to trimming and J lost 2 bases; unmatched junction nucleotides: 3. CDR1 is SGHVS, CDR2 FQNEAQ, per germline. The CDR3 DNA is TGTGCCAGCAGCCGTGACAGGGCCTACGAGCAGTACTTC. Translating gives CASSRDRAYEQYF. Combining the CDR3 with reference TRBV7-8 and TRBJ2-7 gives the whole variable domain GAGVSQSPRYKVAKRGQDVALRCDPISGHVSLFWYQQALGQGPEFLTYFQNEAQLDKSGLPSDRFFAERPEGSVSTLKIQRTQQEDSAVYLCASSRDRAYEQYFGPGTRLTVT.

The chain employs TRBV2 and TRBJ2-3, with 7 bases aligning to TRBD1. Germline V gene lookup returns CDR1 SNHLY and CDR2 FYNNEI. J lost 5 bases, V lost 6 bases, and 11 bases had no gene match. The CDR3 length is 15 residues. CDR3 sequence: CASSPWGTVRDTQYF. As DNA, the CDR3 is TGTGCCAGCAGCCCCTGGGGGACAGTTAGAGATACGCAGTATTTT.

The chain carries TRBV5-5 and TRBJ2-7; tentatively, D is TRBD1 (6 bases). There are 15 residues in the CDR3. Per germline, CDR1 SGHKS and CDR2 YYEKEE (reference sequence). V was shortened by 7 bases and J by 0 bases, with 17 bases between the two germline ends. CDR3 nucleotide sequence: TGTGCCAGCTACCCCCGGCAGGGGAGCTCCTACGAGCAGTACTTC. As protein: CASYPRQGSSYEQYF.

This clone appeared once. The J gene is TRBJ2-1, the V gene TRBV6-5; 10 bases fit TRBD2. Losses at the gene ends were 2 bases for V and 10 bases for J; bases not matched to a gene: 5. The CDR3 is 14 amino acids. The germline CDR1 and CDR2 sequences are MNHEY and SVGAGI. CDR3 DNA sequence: TGTGCCAGCAGTTACGTAGCGGGAGGTGGGGAGCAGTTCTTC. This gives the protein CASSYVAGGGEQFF.

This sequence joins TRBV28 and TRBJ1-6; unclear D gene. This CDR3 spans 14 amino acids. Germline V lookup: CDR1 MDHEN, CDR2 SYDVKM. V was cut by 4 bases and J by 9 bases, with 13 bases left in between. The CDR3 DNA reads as TGTGCCAGCAGTTACACCCGTTCGTCTTCACCCCTCCACTTT. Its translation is CASSYTRSSSPLHF. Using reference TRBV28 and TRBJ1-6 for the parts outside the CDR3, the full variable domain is DVKVTQSSRYLVKRTGEKVFLECVQDMDHENMFWYRQDPGLGLRLIYFSYDVKMKEKGDIPEGYSVSREKKERFSLILESASTNQTSMYLCASSYTRSSSPLHFGNGTRLTVT.

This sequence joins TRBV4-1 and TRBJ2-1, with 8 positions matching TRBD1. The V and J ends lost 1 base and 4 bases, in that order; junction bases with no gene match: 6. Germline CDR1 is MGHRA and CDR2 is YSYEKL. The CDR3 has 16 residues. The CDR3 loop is CASSQAGTGPYNEQFF. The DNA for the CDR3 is TGCGCCAGCAGCCAAGCCGGGACAGGACCATACAATGAGCAGTTCTTC.

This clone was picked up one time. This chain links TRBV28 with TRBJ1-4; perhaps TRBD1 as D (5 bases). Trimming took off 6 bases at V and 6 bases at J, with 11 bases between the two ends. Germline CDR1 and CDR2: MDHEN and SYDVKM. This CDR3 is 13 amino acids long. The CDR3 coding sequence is TGTGCCAGCAGATCCCAGGGTTATGAAAAACTGTTTTTT. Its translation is CASRSQGYEKLFF.

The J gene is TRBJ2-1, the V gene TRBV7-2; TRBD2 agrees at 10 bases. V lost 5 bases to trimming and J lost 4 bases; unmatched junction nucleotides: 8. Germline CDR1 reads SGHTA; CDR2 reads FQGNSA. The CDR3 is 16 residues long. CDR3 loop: CASSPKREGRYNEQFF. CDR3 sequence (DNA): TGTGCCAGCAGCCCAAAGCGGGAGGGCCGGTACAATGAGCAGTTCTTC.

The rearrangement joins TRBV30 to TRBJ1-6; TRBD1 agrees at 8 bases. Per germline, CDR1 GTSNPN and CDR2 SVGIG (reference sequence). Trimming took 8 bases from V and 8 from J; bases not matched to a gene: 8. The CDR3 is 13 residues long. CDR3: CATDRGADSPLHF. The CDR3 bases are TGTGCCACTGACAGGGGCGCAGATTCACCCCTCCACTTT.

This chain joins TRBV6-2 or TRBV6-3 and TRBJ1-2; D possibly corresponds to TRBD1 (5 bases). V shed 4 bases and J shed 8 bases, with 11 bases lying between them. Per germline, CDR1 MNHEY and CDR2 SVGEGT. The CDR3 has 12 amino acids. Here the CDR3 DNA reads TGTGCCAGCAGTTCCGTAGGGGCGGGCTACACCTTC. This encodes CASSSVGAGYTF.

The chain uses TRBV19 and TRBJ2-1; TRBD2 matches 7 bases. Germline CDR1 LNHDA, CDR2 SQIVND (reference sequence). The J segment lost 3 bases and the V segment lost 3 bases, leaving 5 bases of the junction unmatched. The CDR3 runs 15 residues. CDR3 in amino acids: CASSIGTTIYNEQFF. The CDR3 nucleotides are TGTGCCAGTAGTATTGGGACTACGATCTACAATGAGCAGTTCTTC.

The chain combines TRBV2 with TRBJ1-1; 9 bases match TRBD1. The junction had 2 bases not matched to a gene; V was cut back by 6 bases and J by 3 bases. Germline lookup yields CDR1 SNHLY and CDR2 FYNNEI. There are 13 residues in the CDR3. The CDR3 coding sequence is TGTGCCAGCAGGAGGACAGGGGACACTGAAGCTTTCTTT. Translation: CASRRTGDTEAFF.

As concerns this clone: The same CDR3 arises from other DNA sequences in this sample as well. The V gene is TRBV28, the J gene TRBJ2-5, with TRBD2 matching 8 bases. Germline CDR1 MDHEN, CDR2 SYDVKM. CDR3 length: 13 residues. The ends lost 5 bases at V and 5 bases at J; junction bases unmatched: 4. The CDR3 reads CASSPGGRETQYF. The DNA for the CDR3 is TGTGCCAGCAGTCCGGGGGGGCGGGAGACCCAGTACTTC.

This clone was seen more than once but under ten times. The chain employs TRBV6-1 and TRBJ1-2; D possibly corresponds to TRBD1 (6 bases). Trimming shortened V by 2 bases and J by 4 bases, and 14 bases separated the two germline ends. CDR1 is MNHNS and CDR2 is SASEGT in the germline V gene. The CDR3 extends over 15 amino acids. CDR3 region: CASSEREDSGYGYTF. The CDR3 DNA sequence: TGTGCCAGCAGTGAAAGAGAGGACAGTGGCTATGGCTACACCTTC.

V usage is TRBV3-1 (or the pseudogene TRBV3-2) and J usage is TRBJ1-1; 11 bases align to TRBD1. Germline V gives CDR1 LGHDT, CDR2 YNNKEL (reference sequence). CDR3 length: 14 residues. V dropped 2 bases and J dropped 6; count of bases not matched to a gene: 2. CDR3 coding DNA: TGTGCCAGCAGCCAACTGGGACAGGGGGCTGAAGCTTTCTTT. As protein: CASSQLGQGAEAFF.

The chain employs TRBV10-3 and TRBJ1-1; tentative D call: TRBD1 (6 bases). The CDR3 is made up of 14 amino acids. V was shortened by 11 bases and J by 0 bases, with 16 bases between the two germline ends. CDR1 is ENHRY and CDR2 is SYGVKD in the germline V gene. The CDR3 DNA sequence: TGTGCCGCGGGGGCCCTTATGATGAACACTGAAGCTTTCTTT. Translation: CAAGALMMNTEAFF.

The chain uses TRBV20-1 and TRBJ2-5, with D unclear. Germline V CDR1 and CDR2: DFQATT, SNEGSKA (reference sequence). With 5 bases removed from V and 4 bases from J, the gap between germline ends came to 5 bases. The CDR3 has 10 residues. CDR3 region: CSAVLETQYF. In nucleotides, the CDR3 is TGCAGTGCTGTCTTAGAGACCCAGTACTTC.

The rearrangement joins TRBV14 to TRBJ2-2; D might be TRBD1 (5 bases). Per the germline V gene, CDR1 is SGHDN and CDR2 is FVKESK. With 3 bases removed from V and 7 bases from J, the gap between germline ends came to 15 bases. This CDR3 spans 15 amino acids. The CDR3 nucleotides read TGTGCCAGCAGCCACCCCAGGGCGCAGGGCGGGGAGCTGTTTTTT. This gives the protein CASSHPRAQGGELFF.

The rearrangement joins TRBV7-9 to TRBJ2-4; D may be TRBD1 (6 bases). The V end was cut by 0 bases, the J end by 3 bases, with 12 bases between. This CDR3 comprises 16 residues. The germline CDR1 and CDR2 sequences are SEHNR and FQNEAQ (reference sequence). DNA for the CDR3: TGTGCCAGCAGCTTAGCTTCCGGACAGAACAAAAACATTCAGTACTTC. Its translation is CASSLASGQNKNIQYF.

CDR3 protein: CASRHGQGRNKNTEAFF. CDR3 DNA sequence: TGTGCCAGCAGACACGGACAGGGGCGAAACAAGAACACTGAAGCTTTCTTT. This chain joins TRBV2 and TRBJ1-1; 9 bases are shared with TRBD1. The germline gives CDR1 SNHLY, CDR2 FYNNEI. The J segment lost 1 base and the V segment lost 6 bases, leaving 12 bases of the junction unmatched. The CDR3 is 17 residues long.

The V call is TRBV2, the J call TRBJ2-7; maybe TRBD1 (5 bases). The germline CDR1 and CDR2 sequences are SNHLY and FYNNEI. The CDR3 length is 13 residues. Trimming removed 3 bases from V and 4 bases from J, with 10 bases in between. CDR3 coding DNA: TGTGCCAGCAGTGACACAGGCCCTTACGAGCAGTACTTC. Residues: CASSDTGPYEQYF. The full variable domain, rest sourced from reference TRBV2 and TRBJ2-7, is EPEVTQTPSHQVTQMGQEVILRCVPISNHLYFYWYRQILGQKVEFLVSFYNNEISEKSEIFDDQFSVERPDGSNFTLKIRSTKLEDSAMYFCASSDTGPYEQYFGPGTRLTVT.

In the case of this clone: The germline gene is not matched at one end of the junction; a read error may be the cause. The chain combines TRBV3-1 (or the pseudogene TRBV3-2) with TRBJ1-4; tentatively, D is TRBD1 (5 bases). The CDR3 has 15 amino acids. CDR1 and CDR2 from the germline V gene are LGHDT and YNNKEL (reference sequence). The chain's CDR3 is CARSPGGGRDEKLFF. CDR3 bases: TGTGCCCGCAGCCCCGGGGGGGGGAGGGACGAAAAACTGTTTTTT.

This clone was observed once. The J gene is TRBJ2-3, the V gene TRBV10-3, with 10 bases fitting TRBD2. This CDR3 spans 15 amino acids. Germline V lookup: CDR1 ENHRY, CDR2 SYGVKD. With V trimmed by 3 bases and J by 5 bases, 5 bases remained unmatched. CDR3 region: CAISESGRGGDTQYF. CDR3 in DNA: TGTGCCATCAGTGAAAGCGGGAGGGGGGGAGATACGCAGTATTTT.

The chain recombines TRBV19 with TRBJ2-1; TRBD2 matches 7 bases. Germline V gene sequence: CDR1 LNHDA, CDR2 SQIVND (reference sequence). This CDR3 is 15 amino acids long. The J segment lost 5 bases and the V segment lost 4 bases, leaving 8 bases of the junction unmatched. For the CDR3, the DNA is TGTGCCAGTAGTAAAGACGGGGCGGGGGACAATGAGCAGTTCTTC. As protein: CASSKDGAGDNEQFF.